This T cell receptor (beta chain) derives from a study of technical replicates of blood from a handful of donors. The germline V and J ends were trimmed by 4 bases and 1 base, with 10 bases remaining between them. Germline V lookup: CDR1 SGDLS, CDR2 YYNGEE. The CDR3 consists of 14 residues. Clones were read by immunoSEQ multiplex PCR, and TCRdb kept only the in-frame ones, dropping some. The table shows about 60,000 clones, with approximately 90% occurring only once. The sequencing input was PBMCs. V and J are TRBV9 and TRBJ2-3; no clear D gene. This sequence originates from a human donor in good health. Some clones in this sample may be carry-over from other donors' samples. The CDR3 loop reads CASSRIAGTDTQYF. CDR3 bases: TGTGCCAGCAGCCGGATCGCGGGCACAGATACGCAGTATTTT.